The clone carrying this TCR beta chain was seen just once. Under the authors' procedure: The authors estimated nucleated cell counts from reference gene primer amplification. Clones were sequenced by immunoSEQ multiplex PCR, and TCRdb holds only the in-frame ones, with some missing. V and J calls and clone size follow that table, whereas D and trimming were derived from the DNA. The data contain fewer than 30,000 clones, roughly nine tenths of them singletons. The data originate from a study of blood T cell repertoires in COVID-19. Turning to the study itself: Collection of acute and convalescent COVID-19 samples took place in the United States, Italy and Spain. The analysed material was cDNA or gDNA that came from T cells, B-cell-depleted T cells, or PBMCs.

The receptor was derived from a man in his sixties with acute or convalescent COVID-19. Sequencing was carried out using peripheral blood.

Here the CDR3 DNA reads TGTGCCAGCTCACCACAGACTAGCGGGGGGACCGGGGAGCTGTTTTTT. It codes for CASSPQTSGGTGELFF. The rearrangement uses TRBV18 and TRBJ2-2; TRBD2 matches at 13 bases. V shed 1 base and J 5 bases; nucleotides not matched to a gene: 1. Germline V gene data show CDR1 as KGHSH and CDR2 as LQKENI. This CDR3 spans 16 amino acids.